This entry lists 27 T cell receptor beta chains sequenced from one sample in a study of T cell responses to AZD1222 COVID-19 vaccine. Sequenced by immunoSEQ multiplex PCR; TCRdb stores in-frame clones only, minus some. Here the sample spans 35,000 to 45,000 clones, around three quarters being singletons. The sample consisted of peripheral blood, taken on day 0 of AZD1222 vaccination. All receptors derive from an adult in good health.

The chain recombines TRBV2 with TRBJ1-6; D unclear. The V gene's germline CDR1 is SNHLY and CDR2 FYNNEI. Deletions cut 6 bases from V and 7 bases from J, with 13 bases between. This CDR3 is built from 14 residues. The CDR3 region has the DNA TGTGCCAGCAGAAAGCGGACCGAAAATTCACCCCTCCACTTT. Its translation: CASRKRTENSPLHF.

The rearrangement joins TRBV28 to TRBJ1-6, with D hard to call. Germline CDR1 MDHEN, CDR2 SYDVKM. V was pared by 3 bases and J by 10 bases, with 7 bases between. The CDR3 extends over 12 amino acids. The chain's CDR3 is CASSLFASPLHF. CDR3 sequence (DNA): TGTGCCAGCAGTTTGTTTGCATCACCCCTCCACTTT. Supplemented by reference TRBV28 and TRBJ1-6, the full variable domain reads DVKVTQSSRYLVKRTGEKVFLECVQDMDHENMFWYRQDPGLGLRLIYFSYDVKMKEKGDIPEGYSVSREKKERFSLILESASTNQTSMYLCASSLFASPLHFGNGTRLTVT.

V usage is TRBV6-6 and J usage is TRBJ2-5; D unclear. CDR3 length: 14 residues. Germline V gene data show CDR1 as MNHNY and CDR2 as SVGAGI (reference sequence). Trimming took 2 bases from V and 5 from J, leaving 12 bases between them. CDR3 sequence reads: CASSYVELSETQYF. Here the CDR3 DNA reads TGTGCCAGCAGTTACGTTGAACTATCCGAGACCCAGTACTTC.

The chain uses TRBV30 and TRBJ2-2; D may be TRBD2 (7 bases). Germline values: CDR1 GTSNPN, CDR2 SVGIG (reference sequence). There are 15 residues in the CDR3. Trimming took 7 bases from V and 7 from J, leaving 22 bases between them. The DNA of the CDR3 is TGTGCCTTAGGACGGGGGGCCACTGGCAACGGGGAGCTGTTTTTT. Translating it yields CALGRGATGNGELFF.

The rearrangement joins TRBV11-3 to TRBJ2-2; D is uncertain. The CDR3 sequence is 14 residues long. Germline CDR1 and CDR2: SGHNT and YENEEA. V was pared by 6 bases and J by 3 bases, with 11 bases between. The DNA of the CDR3 is TGTGCCAGCAGTCCCTTGGAACACACCGGGGAGCTGTTTTTT. Protein product: CASSPLEHTGELFF.

The chain couples TRBV28 to TRBJ1-5; TRBD1 might be the D (6 bases). Germline assignment: CDR1 MDHEN and CDR2 SYDVKM. With 7 bases removed from V and 9 bases from J, the gap between germline ends came to 19 bases. This CDR3 has 14 residues. In DNA form, the CDR3 reads TGTGCCAGCACCGTAGGGCAGGGGATTAGGCCCCAGCATTTT. It translates to CASTVGQGIRPQHF.

The chain recombines TRBV14 with TRBJ2-3; TRBD2 matches at 7 bases. The J segment lost 2 bases and the V segment lost 5 bases, leaving 10 bases of the junction unmatched. This CDR3 has 16 amino acids. Germline assignment: CDR1 SGHDN and CDR2 FVKESK. This chain's CDR3 is CASSYGGNPFTDTQYF. CDR3 bases: TGTGCCAGCAGCTACGGGGGGAACCCTTTCACAGATACGCAGTATTTT.

In regard to this clone: Relative to the germline gene, one junction end is altered; a read error may explain this. The chain links TRBV29-1 to TRBJ2-5; D unresolved. The CDR3 spans 13 residues. Germline V CDR1 and CDR2: SQVTM, ANQGSEA. The CDR3 DNA reads TGCAGCGTCAAGGCCGGGTACCAGGAGACCCAGTACTTC. Protein product: CSVKAGYQETQYF.

The V and J genes are TRBV5-5 and TRBJ1-3; D unclear. This CDR3 comprises 14 residues. Trimming removed 0 bases at V and 0 bases at J, with 4 bases between. Germline loops: CDR1 SGHKS, CDR2 YYEKEE (reference sequence). CDR3 sequence reads: CASSLAPSGNTIYF. In DNA, the CDR3 is TGTGCCAGCAGCTTGGCCCCCTCTGGAAACACCATATATTTT.

The V gene is TRBV27, the J gene TRBJ1-4, with D possibly TRBD1 on 5 matching bases. The CDR3 extends over 15 amino acids. Germline values: CDR1 MNHEY, CDR2 SMNVEV (reference sequence). Trimming removed 1 base at V and 4 bases at J, with 10 bases between. CDR3: CASSLWAGRNEKLFF. The CDR3 bases are TGTGCCAGCAGTTTATGGGCAGGGCGTAATGAAAAACTGTTTTTT. Supplemented by reference TRBV27 and TRBJ1-4, the full variable domain reads EAQVTQNPRYLITVTGKKLTVTCSQNMNHEYMSWYRQDPGLGLRQIYYSMNVEVTDKGDVPEGYKVSRKEKRNFPLILESPSPNQTSLYFCASSLWAGRNEKLFFGSGTQLSVL.

This rearrangement joins TRBV7-2 to TRBJ1-1, with a possible D match to TRBD1 (6 bases). The CDR3 sequence is 15 residues long. Trimming shortened V by 2 bases and J by 4 bases, and 14 bases separated the two germline ends. CDR1 is SGHTA and CDR2 is FQGNSA in the germline V gene. The CDR3 DNA sequence: TGTGCCAGCAGCTTACCGGCAGGGGTGGGCACTGAAGCTTTCTTT. This translates into CASSLPAGVGTEAFF.

The CDR3 coding sequence is TGTGCCAGCAGCTTGGGGACAGGGGCCTCCACCTATGGCTACACCTTC. Protein: CASSLGTGASTYGYTF. V usage is TRBV7-2 and J usage is TRBJ1-2; TRBD1 agrees at 10 bases. J lost 4 bases, V lost 3 bases, and 8 bases had no gene match. The germline V gene has CDR1 SGHTA and CDR2 FQGNSA. This CDR3 has 16 amino acids.

This chain joins TRBV7-2 and TRBJ2-7; 7 nucleotides match TRBD1. The CDR3 sequence is 13 residues long. V lost 6 bases, J lost 2 bases, and 4 bases stayed unmatched. Germline CDR1 is SGHTA and CDR2 is FQGNSA. The CDR3 coding sequence is TGTGCCAGCAGGGGGACAGATACCTACGAGCAGTACTTC. It codes for CASRGTDTYEQYF. The entire variable domain, with the rest obtained from reference TRBV7-2 and TRBJ2-7, is as follows: GAGVSQSPSNKVTEKGKDVELRCDPISGHTALYWYRQSLGQGLEFLIYFQGNSAPDKSGLPSDRFSAERTGGSVSTLTIQRTQQEDSAVYLCASRGTDTYEQYFGPGTRLTVT.

V usage is TRBV6-5 and J usage is TRBJ1-6; 7 nucleotides line up with TRBD1. With V trimmed by 6 bases and J by 15 bases, 8 bases remained unmatched. The CDR3 sequence is 12 residues long. CDR1 MNHEY and CDR2 SVGAGI come from the germline V gene. The CDR3 spells CASRVGQSNLHF. CDR3 coding DNA: TGTGCCAGCAGGGTGGGACAGTCTAACCTCCACTTT.

This chain joins TRBV19 and TRBJ1-5; 8 bases match TRBD1. Germline trimming cut 4 bases from V and 0 bases from J; bases unmatched to any gene: 5. CDR1 is LNHDA and CDR2 is SQIVND in the germline V gene (reference sequence). This CDR3 is 16 amino acids long. The chain's CDR3 is CASSKQGGLSNQPQHF. In DNA form, the CDR3 reads TGTGCCAGTAGTAAACAGGGGGGACTTAGCAATCAGCCCCAGCATTTT.

The V gene is TRBV11-2, the J gene TRBJ1-2; 7 positions match TRBD1. Germline V gene lookup returns CDR1 SGHAT and CDR2 FQNNGV. V shed 5 bases and J 13 bases; nucleotides not matched to a gene: 13. The CDR3 sequence is 13 residues long. Written as DNA, the CDR3 is TGTGCCAGCAGCCCCGGGACAGTTCCTTCGGGCACCTTC. It codes for CASSPGTVPSGTF.

This chain joins TRBV28 and TRBJ1-3; tentative D call: TRBD1 (6 bases). The CDR3 contains 14 residues. V lost 5 bases to trimming and J lost 4 bases, with 12 bases between them. Germline loops: CDR1 MDHEN, CDR2 SYDVKM. Here the CDR3 reads CASSLQGRGNTIYF. CDR3 sequence (DNA): TGTGCCAGCAGTCTTCAGGGGAGGGGAAACACCATATATTTT.

This chain joins TRBV11-3 and TRBJ1-1; D is ambiguous. The V end was cut by 6 bases, the J end by 5 bases, with 22 bases between. The V gene's germline CDR1 is SGHNT and CDR2 YENEEA. The CDR3 has 16 amino acids. The CDR3 region is CASSPREESVLTEAFF. DNA for the CDR3: TGTGCCAGCAGTCCTCGGGAGGAGTCCGTTTTGACTGAAGCTTTCTTT. Full variable domain (rest looked up from reference TRBV11-3 and TRBJ1-1): EAGVVQSPRYKIIEKKQPVAFWCNPISGHNTLYWYLQNLGQGPELLIRYENEEAVDDSQLPKDRFSAERLKGVDSTLKIQPAELGDSAVYLCASSPREESVLTEAFFGQGTRLTVV.

This clone was counted once. The chain combines TRBV9 with TRBJ2-1; TRBD2 aligns across 13 bases. V shed 3 bases, J shed 3 bases, and the junction held 6 bases outside the gene matches. Germline-derived CDR1 and CDR2 are SGDLS and YYNGEE. The CDR3 runs 17 residues. In nucleotides, the CDR3 is TGTGCCAGCAGCGACCGACTAGCGGGGGGTGTCTACAATGAGCAGTTCTTC. As protein: CASSDRLAGGVYNEQFF. The variable domain in full, completed from reference TRBV9 and TRBJ2-1, reads DSGVTQTPKHLITATGQRVTLRCSPRSGDLSVYWYQQSLDQGLQFLIQYYNGEERAKGNILERFSAQQFPDLHSELNLSSLELGDSALYFCASSDRLAGGVYNEQFFGPGTRLTVL.

The chain joins TRBV4-2 to TRBJ1-1; D is unclear. This CDR3 comprises 15 residues. Trimming removed 1 base from V and 0 bases from J, with 9 bases in between. Germline values: CDR1 LGHNA, CDR2 YNFKEQ. CDR3 in DNA: TGTGCCAGCAGCCAAGTGGGCCAGGTGAACACTGAAGCTTTCTTT. Protein: CASSQVGQVNTEAFF.

CDR3 nucleotides: TGTGCCAGCTCAACTGGACAGTACCAAGAGACCCAGTACTTC. Translated, it gives CASSTGQYQETQYF. The genes are TRBV18 and TRBJ2-5; D may be TRBD1 (6 bases). Germline CDR1 is KGHSH and CDR2 is LQKENI. V lost 5 bases to trimming and J lost 0 bases, with 10 bases between them. This CDR3 is 14 amino acids long.

This clone came up a few times. The V gene is TRBV6-1, the J gene TRBJ1-1; 10 positions agree with TRBD1. J lost 1 base, V lost 1 base, and 3 bases had no gene match. The CDR3 is 16 amino acids. Germline lookup yields CDR1 MNHNS and CDR2 SASEGT. CDR3 in DNA: TGTGCCAGCAGTGAAGGCTGGACAGGGGGGAACACTGAAGCTTTCTTT. Residues: CASSEGWTGGNTEAFF.

The chain links TRBV18 to TRBJ2-2; possibly TRBD1 for D (6 bases). Trimming cost V 3 bases and J 1 base, with 9 bases left between them. CDR1 and CDR2 from the germline V gene are KGHSH and LQKENI. The CDR3 covers 15 residues. The chain's CDR3 is CASSPSGQNTGELFF. In nucleotides, the CDR3 is TGTGCCAGCTCACCCTCGGGACAGAACACCGGGGAGCTGTTTTTT.

The chain uses TRBV23-1 and TRBJ2-3; the match to TRBD2 covers 11 bases. TRBV23-1 is an ORF, and what it does is uncertain. The CDR3 has 17 residues. The junction had 7 bases not matched to a gene; V was cut back by 0 bases and J by 5 bases. The CDR3 loop reads CASSQSASGGCRDTQYF. Here the CDR3 DNA reads TGCGCCAGCAGTCAATCGGCTAGCGGGGGGTGTAGAGATACGCAGTATTTT.

The chain links TRBV6-2 or TRBV6-3 to TRBJ1-1, with unresolved D. V was cut by 5 bases and J by 3 bases, with 4 bases left in between. CDR1 is MNHEY, CDR2 SVGEGT, per germline. The CDR3 has 11 residues. The CDR3 reads CASSEDTEAFF. In DNA, the CDR3 is TGTGCCAGCAGTGAGGACACTGAAGCTTTCTTT.

A word on this clone: One end of the junction is discordant with germline, which a read error may explain. The chain employs TRBV15 and TRBJ2-1, with D possibly matching TRBD1 (7 bases). This CDR3 comprises 15 residues. Germline CDR1 reads LNHNV; CDR2 reads YYDKDF (reference sequence). CDR3 loop: CATRRGGDRYNEQFF. CDR3 DNA: TGTGCCACCAGGAGAGGCGGGGACAGATACAATGAGCAGTTCTTC. Looking up the rest from reference TRBV15 and TRBJ2-1 gives the full variable domain: DAMVIQNPRYQVTQFGKPVTLSCSQTLNHNVMYWYQQKSSQAPKLLFHYYDKDFNNEADTPDNFQSRRPNTSFCFLDIRSPGLGDTAMYLCATRRGGDRYNEQFFGPGTRLTVL.

This clone has a single count. CDR3: CASSQGSQGYTF. In DNA, the CDR3 is TGTGCCAGCAGCCAAGGGTCCCAGGGCTACACCTTC. The chain has TRBV3-1 (or the pseudogene TRBV3-2) and TRBJ1-2; D remains ambiguous. The CDR3 has 12 residues. V was clipped by 1 base and J by 8 bases, with 8 bases between them. CDR1 and CDR2 (germline): LGHDT, YNNKEL (reference sequence).